These T cell receptor beta chains were read from a single sample in a study of control samples from healthy donors and cancer patients. Using immunoSEQ multiplex PCR, the repertoire was profiled, and TCRdb retains in-frame clones only, with some absent. The data show 400,000 to 500,000 clones, 90% seen once. Sequenced sample: PBMCs. The receptor source for this set is a man aged 35 to 55 with head and neck cancer. The CDR3 runs from the conserved cysteine through the conserved F or W. The D gene is left open where the match is weak. Clone size is stated in some rows and not others, as once, few, many or a class when expanded.

v_call	clone_size	d_call	j_call	cdr3_nt	cdr3_aa
TRBV6-6	few	.	TRBJ1-2	TGTGCCAGCAGTTACGGCCGGGAAGATGGCTACACCTTC	CASSYGREDGYTF
TRBV10-1	.	.	TRBJ2-7	TGCGCCAGCAGTGAGGCTAGCGTCGCTGACGAGCAGTACTTC	CASSEASVADEQYF
TRBV3-1/TRBV3-2	.	.	TRBJ2-2	TGTGCCAGCAGCCAGTTGGTCGGGGAGCTGTTTTTT	CASSQLVGELFF
TRBV11-2	few	TRBD2	TRBJ2-1	TGTGCCAGCAGCTTAGGGGTTAGCGGGAGCAATGAGCAGTTCTTC	CASSLGVSGSNEQFF
TRBV7-9	.	.	TRBJ1-6	TGTGCCAGCAGCCATACCGTACTGAATTCACCCCTCCACTTT	CASSHTVLNSPLHF
TRBV6-5	.	.	TRBJ2-1	TGTGCCAGCAGTTCAATAGTGGGGGTCACTGAGCAGTTCTTC	CASSSIVGVTEQFF
TRBV19	.	.	TRBJ1-2	TGTGCCAGTAGTCCAAACCCAGGGTCACCCAACTATGGCTACACCTTC	CASSPNPGSPNYGYTF
TRBV10-3	.	TRBD2	TRBJ2-7	TGTGCCATCAGTGATGGACTAGCAGGCGAGCAGTACTTC	CAISDGLAGEQYF
TRBV28	.	TRBD2	TRBJ2-4	TGTGCCAGCAGTTTATGGGGGACTAGCGGGAGTACAGCCAAAAACATTCAGTACTTC	CASSLWGTSGSTAKNIQYF
TRBV4-1	.	.	TRBJ2-7	TGCGCCAGCAGCCAGTCTTCAGGGTTCGGGGGCTACGAGCAGTACTTC	CASSQSSGFGGYEQYF
TRBV6-1	.	TRBD1	TRBJ1-5	TGTGCCAGCAGTGGCGGGGACAGGGGGCTCAATCAGCCCCAGCATTTT	CASSGGDRGLNQPQHF
TRBV5-6	.	TRBD1	TRBJ1-5	TGTGCCAGCAGCTTGTGGGTTTTACAGGGGGCAAGAAAGAATCAGCCCCAGCATTTT	CASSLWVLQGARKNQPQHF
TRBV5-1	.	TRBD1	TRBJ1-2	TGCGCCAGCAGCTCCGGGACAGAGACAACCGGGGTTTTC	CASSSGTETTGVF
TRBV24-1	.	TRBD1	TRBJ2-7	TGTGCCACCGAAGGACAGGGGTGTCCCTACGAGCAGTACTTC	CATEGQGCPYEQYF
TRBV18	.	.	TRBJ1-5	TGTGCCAGCTCACCTTCCACCGGGTCAACCGGAGGCAATCAGCCCCAGCATTTT	CASSPSTGSTGGNQPQHF
TRBV6-5	.	.	TRBJ2-1	TGTGCCAGCAGTTTAAGCGAGTCCTACAATGAGCAGTTCTTC	CASSLSESYNEQFF
TRBV7-3	.	.	TRBJ2-3	TGTGCCAGCAGCCGACCACCGGGCTCGGGGGAGAATACGCAGTATTTT	CASSRPPGSGENTQYF
TRBV7-2	.	.	TRBJ1-2	TGTGCCAGCAGCATTGCGTCAGGGGTCCCTAACTATGGCTACACCTTC	CASSIASGVPNYGYTF
TRBV3-1/TRBV3-2	.	.	TRBJ2-3	TGTGCCAGCAGCCAAGATAGGATTCGGGTTGCGGATTCAGATACGCAGTATTTT	CASSQDRIRVADSDTQYF
TRBV15	.	TRBD1	TRBJ2-2	TGTGCCACCAGCAGAGAGACAGGGCGTTTAACCGGGGAGCTGTTTTTT	CATSRETGRLTGELFF
TRBV7-2	.	.	TRBJ1-3	TGTGCCAGCAGCTTAGTGGTGGTCTCTGGAAACACCATATATTTT	CASSLVVVSGNTIYF
TRBV2	.	TRBD1	TRBJ2-3	TGTGCCAGCAGTTGGGACAGTCACACAGATACGCAGTATTTT	CASSWDSHTDTQYF
TRBV6-5	.	.	TRBJ2-1	TGTGCCAGCAGTCGTCGAGGGATTAGCGACAATGAGCAGTTCTTC	CASSRRGISDNEQFF
TRBV30	.	TRBD1	TRBJ2-7	TGTGCCTGGAGGGGGACAGGGGGAAGTGGATCTTACGAGCAGTACTTC	CAWRGTGGSGSYEQYF
TRBV10-2	.	TRBD1	TRBJ2-6	TGCGCCAGCAGACCCGGGACAGGAGGATCTGGGGCCAACGTCCTGACTTTC	CASRPGTGGSGANVLTF
TRBV30	.	TRBD2	TRBJ2-1	TGTGCCTGCCTTCTACTAGCGGGAGGGTACCAGGAGCAGTTCTTC	CACLLLAGGYQEQFF
TRBV18	.	TRBD1	TRBJ2-3	TGTGCCAGCTCACCGCTAAACAGGGGGAGCACAGATACGCAGTATTTT	CASSPLNRGSTDTQYF
TRBV15	.	TRBD1	TRBJ2-1	TGTGCCACCAGCAGAGATCCAGGGGGCGATTACAATGAGCAGTTCTTC	CATSRDPGGDYNEQFF
TRBV10-3	.	.	TRBJ1-5	TGTGCCATCGGAAAGAACAATCAGCCCCAGCATTTT	CAIGKNNQPQHF
TRBV29-1	.	.	TRBJ2-5	TGCAGCGTTGATATGCAGGCTCAAGAGACCCAGTACTTC	CSVDMQAQETQYF
TRBV12-3/TRBV12-4	.	.	TRBJ1-6	TGTGCCAGCAGTTTTGGCGGCGATTCACCCCTCCACTTT	CASSFGGDSPLHF
TRBV6-5	.	.	TRBJ1-5	TGTGCCAGCAGCAGGGACGGGGCGAAGCCCCAGCATTTT	CASSRDGAKPQHF
TRBV9	once	TRBD1	TRBJ2-2	TGTGCCAGCAGCGCTCCAGGGGGCGAGAACACCGGGGAGCTGTTTTTT	CASSAPGGENTGELFF
TRBV7-9	.	.	TRBJ2-5	TGTGCCGGACACGAGGGGGACGGAGAGACCCAGTACTTC	CAGHEGDGETQYF
TRBV4-2	few	.	TRBJ1-5	TGTGCCAGCAGCATACAGGGAAATCAGCCCCAGCATTTT	CASSIQGNQPQHF
TRBV28	.	.	TRBJ1-1	TGTGCCAGCAGTTTGGTGGGGGGTAGGAACACTGAAGCTTTCTTT	CASSLVGGRNTEAFF
TRBV7-3	.	.	TRBJ2-7	TGTGCCAGCAGCGAAGGGGTATCTACCTACGAGCAGTACTTC	CASSEGVSTYEQYF
TRBV28	.	.	TRBJ2-6	TGTGCCAGCAGTCCCGTGACAGGGACTCCTGGGGCCAACGTCCTGACTTTC	CASSPVTGTPGANVLTF
TRBV7-9	.	.	TRBJ2-5	TGTGCCAGCAGCTGGGACCAATTACAAGAGACCCAGTACTTC	CASSWDQLQETQYF
TRBV2	once	TRBD2	TRBJ2-1	TGTGCCAGCATCAGGACTAGCGGGAGGGCTGATGAGCAGTTCTTC	CASIRTSGRADEQFF
TRBV5-5	.	.	TRBJ1-2	TGTGCCAGCAGCTTGGACAGGGATAACTATGGCTACACCTTC	CASSLDRDNYGYTF
TRBV19	.	.	TRBJ2-5	TGTGCCAGTAGCCGGGCCGGATCCCAAGAGACCCAGTACTTC	CASSRAGSQETQYF
TRBV6-5	.	.	TRBJ1-5	TGTGCCAGCAGACAGGGCGCTAATCAGCCCCAGCATTTT	CASRQGANQPQHF